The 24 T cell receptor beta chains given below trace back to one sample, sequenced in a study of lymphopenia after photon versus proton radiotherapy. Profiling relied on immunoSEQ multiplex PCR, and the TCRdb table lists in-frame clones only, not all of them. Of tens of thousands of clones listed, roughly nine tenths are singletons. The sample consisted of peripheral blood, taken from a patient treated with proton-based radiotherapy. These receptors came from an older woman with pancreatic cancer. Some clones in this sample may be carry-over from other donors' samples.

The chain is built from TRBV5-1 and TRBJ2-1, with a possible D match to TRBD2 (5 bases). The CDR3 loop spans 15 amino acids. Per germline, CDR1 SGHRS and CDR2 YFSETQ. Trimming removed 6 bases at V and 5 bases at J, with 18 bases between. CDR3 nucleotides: TGCGCCAGCAACGAAGGAGGCCTAGTAAACAATGAGCAGTTCTTC. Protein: CASNEGGLVNNEQFF.

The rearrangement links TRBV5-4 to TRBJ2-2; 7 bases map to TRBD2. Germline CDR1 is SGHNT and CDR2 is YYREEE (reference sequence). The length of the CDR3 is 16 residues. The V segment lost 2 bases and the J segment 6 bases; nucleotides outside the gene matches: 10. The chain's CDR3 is CASSFRAGDYAGELFF. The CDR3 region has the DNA TGTGCCAGCAGCTTTAGGGCGGGAGATTATGCCGGGGAGCTGTTTTTT.

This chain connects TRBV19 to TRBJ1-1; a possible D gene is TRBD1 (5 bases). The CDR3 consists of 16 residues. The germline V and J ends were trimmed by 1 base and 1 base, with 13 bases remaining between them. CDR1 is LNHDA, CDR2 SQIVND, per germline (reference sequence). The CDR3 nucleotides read TGTGCCAGTAGTATAGGTTGGGGGATCGGGAACACTGAAGCTTTCTTT. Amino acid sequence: CASSIGWGIGNTEAFF.

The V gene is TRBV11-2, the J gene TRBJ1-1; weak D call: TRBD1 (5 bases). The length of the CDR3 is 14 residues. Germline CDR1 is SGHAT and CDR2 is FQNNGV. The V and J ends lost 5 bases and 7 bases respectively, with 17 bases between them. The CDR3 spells CASSLGHLVGEAFF. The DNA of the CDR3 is TGTGCCAGCAGCCTCGGACATCTCGTGGGTGAAGCTTTCTTT.

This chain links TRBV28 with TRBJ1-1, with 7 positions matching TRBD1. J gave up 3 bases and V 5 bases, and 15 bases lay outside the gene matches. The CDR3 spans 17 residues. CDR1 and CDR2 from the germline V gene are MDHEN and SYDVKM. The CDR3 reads CASSRTSGGGFDTEAFF. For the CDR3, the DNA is TGTGCCAGCAGTCGAACTTCAGGGGGAGGTTTTGACACTGAAGCTTTCTTT.

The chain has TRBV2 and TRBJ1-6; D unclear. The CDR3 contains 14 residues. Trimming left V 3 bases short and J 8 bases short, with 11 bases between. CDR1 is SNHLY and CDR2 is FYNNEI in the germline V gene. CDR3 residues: CASSDGYPDSPLHF. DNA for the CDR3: TGTGCCAGCAGTGATGGATACCCCGATTCACCCCTCCACTTT.

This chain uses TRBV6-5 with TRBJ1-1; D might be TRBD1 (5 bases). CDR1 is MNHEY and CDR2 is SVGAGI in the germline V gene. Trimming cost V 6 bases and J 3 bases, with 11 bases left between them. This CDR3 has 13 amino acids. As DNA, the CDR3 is TGTGCCAGCAGAGGATGGGGGGACACTGAAGCTTTCTTT. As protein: CASRGWGDTEAFF.

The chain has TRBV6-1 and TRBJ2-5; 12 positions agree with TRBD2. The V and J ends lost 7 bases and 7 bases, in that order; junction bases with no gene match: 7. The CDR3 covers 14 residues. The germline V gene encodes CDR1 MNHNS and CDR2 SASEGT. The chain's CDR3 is CASTPTSGSGTQYF. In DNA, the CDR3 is TGTGCCAGCACCCCGACTAGCGGGAGTGGGACCCAGTACTTC.

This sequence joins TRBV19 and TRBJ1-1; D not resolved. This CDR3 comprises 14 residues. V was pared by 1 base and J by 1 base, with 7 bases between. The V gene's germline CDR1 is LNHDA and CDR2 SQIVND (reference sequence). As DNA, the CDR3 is TGTGCCAGTAGTATAGTGGTAAAGAACACTGAAGCTTTCTTT. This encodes CASSIVVKNTEAFF.

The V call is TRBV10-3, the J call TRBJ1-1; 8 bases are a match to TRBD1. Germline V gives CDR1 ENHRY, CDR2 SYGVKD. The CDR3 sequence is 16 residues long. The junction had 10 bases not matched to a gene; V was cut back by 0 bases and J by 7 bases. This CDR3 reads CAISESMTGDEGEAFF. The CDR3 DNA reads TGTGCCATCAGTGAGTCGATGACAGGGGACGAGGGTGAAGCTTTCTTT.

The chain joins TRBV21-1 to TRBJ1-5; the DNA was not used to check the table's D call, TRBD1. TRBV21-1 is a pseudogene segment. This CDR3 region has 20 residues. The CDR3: CASSKLRDRGPLLDNQPQHF. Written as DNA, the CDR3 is TGTGCCAGCAGCAAGCTCCGGGACAGGGGCCCTCTTCTCGACAATCAGCCCCAGCATTTT.

CDR3 sequence: CASSLQRETQYF. In nucleotides, the CDR3 is TGTGCCAGCAGCTTACAGCGAGAGACCCAGTACTTC. The rearrangement links TRBV7-2 to TRBJ2-5, with D uncertain. Germline V gene lookup returns CDR1 SGHTA and CDR2 FQGNSA. The length of the CDR3 is 12 residues. Trimming took off 2 bases at V and 4 bases at J, with 5 bases between the two ends.

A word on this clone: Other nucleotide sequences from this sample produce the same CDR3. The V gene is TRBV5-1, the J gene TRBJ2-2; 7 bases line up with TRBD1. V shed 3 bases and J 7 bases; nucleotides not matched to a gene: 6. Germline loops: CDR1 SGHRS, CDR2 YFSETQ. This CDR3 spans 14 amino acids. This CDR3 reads CASSYRQGGGELFF. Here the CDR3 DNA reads TGCGCCAGCAGCTATCGACAGGGTGGCGGGGAGCTGTTTTTT.

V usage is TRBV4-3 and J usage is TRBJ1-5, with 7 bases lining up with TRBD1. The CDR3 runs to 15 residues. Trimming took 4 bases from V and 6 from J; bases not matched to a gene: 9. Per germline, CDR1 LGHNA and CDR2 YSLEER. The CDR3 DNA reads TGCGCCAGCAGCCGGCAGACAGGGTTCGGTCAGCCCCAGCATTTT. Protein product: CASSRQTGFGQPQHF.

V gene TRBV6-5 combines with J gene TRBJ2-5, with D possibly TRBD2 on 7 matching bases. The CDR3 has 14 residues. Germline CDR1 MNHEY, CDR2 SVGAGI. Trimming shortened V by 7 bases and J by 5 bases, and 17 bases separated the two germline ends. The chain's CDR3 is CASKDLKGGETQYF. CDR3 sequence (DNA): TGTGCCAGCAAAGACCTTAAGGGGGGGGAGACCCAGTACTTC.

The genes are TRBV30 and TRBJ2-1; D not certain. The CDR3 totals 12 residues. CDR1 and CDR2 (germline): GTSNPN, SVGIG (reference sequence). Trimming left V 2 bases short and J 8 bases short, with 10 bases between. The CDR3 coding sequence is TGTGCCTGGAGTTCGACTTTTTATGAGCAGTTCTTC. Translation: CAWSSTFYEQFF.

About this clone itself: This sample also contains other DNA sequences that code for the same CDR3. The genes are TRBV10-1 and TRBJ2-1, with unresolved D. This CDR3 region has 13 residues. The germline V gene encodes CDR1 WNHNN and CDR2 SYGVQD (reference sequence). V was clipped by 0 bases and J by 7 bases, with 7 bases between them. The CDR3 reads CASSESYGNEQFF. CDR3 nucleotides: TGCGCCAGCAGTGAGTCGTACGGGAATGAGCAGTTCTTC.

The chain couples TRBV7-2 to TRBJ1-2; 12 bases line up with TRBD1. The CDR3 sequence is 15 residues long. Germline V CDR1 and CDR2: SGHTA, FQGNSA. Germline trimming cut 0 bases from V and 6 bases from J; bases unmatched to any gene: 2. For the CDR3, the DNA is TGTGCCAGCAGCTTAGCGGGACAGGGGGCTAATGGCTACACCTTC. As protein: CASSLAGQGANGYTF.

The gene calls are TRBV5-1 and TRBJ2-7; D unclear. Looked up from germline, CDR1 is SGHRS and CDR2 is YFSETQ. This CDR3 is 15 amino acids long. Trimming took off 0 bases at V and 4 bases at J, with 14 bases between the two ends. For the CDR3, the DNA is TGCGCCAGCAGCTTGGCCGGACGCATTGGTTACGAGCAGTACTTC. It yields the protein CASSLAGRIGYEQYF.

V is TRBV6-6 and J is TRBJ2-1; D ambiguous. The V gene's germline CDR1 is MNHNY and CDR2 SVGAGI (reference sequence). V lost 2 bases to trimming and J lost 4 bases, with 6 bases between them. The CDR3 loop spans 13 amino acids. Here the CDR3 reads CASSYREYNEQFF. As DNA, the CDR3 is TGTGCCAGCAGTTACCGCGAGTACAATGAGCAGTTCTTC.

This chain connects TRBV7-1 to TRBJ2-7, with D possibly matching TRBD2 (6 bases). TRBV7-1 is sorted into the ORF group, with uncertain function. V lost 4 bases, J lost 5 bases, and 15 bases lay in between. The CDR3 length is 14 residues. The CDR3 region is CASSLASWGDEQYF. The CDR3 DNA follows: TGTGCCAGCAGCTTGGCATCTTGGGGGGACGAGCAGTACTTC.

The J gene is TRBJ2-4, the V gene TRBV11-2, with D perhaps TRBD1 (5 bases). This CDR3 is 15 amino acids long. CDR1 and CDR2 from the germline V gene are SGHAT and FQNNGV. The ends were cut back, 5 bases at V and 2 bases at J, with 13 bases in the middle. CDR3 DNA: TGTGCCAGCAGCCCGCTCGCAGGGCCCAAAAACATTCAGTACTTC. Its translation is CASSPLAGPKNIQYF.

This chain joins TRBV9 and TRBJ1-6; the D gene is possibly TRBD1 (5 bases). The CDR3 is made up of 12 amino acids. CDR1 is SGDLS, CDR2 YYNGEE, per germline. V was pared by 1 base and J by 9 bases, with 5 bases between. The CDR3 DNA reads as TGTGCCAGCAGCGTACAGGGTTCACCCCTCCACTTT. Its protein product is CASSVQGSPLHF.

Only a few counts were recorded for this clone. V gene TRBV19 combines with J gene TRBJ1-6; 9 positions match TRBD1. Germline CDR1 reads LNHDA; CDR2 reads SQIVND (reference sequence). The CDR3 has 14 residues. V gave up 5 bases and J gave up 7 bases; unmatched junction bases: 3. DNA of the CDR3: TGTGCCAGTAGTGAACAGGGGGCGAATTCACCCCTCCACTTT. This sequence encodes CASSEQGANSPLHF.